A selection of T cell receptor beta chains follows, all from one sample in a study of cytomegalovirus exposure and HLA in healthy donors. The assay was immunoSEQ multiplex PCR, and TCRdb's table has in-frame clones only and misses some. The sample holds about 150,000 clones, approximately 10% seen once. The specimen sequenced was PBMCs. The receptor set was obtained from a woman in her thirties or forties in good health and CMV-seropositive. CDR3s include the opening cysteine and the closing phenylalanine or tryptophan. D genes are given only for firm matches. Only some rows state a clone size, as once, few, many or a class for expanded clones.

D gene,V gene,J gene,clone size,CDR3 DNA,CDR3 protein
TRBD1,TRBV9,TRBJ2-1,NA,TGTGCCAGCAGCCCCAGGACAGGGGACAATGAGCAGTTCTTC,CASSPRTGDNEQFF
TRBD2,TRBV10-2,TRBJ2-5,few,TGCGCCAGCAGTACCCTAACCTCGGGAGGGGAGACCCAGTACTTC,CASSTLTSGGETQYF
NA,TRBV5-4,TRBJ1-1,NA,TGTGCCAGCAGCCGCCATTTACAGGGGAACACTGAAGCTTTCTTT,CASSRHLQGNTEAFF
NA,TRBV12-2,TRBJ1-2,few,TGTGCAAGTCGCTACTCGCGGGGGTATGGCTACACCTTC,CASRYSRGYGYTF
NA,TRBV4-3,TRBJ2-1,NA,TGCGCCAGCAGCCCCCGTGGGGGACATAACAATGAGCAGTTCTTC,CASSPRGGHNNEQFF
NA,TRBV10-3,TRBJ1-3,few,TGTGCCATCAGCTCCCCCGACAGAAACTCTGGAAACACCATATATTTT,CAISSPDRNSGNTIYF
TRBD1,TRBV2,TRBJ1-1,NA,TGTGCCAGCAGTGAAGCGACAGGGTGGTACCCTGAAGCTTTCTTT,CASSEATGWYPEAFF
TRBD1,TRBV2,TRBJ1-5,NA,TGTGCCAGCAGTGAAACAGGGGGCTCCTATCCCCAGCATTTT,CASSETGGSYPQHF
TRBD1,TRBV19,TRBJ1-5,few,TGTGCCAGTAGTGTAACCGGGACAGGGGTTTCAGGGAGCAATCAGCCCCAGCATTTT,CASSVTGTGVSGSNQPQHF
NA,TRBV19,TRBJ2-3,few,TGTGCCAGTAGTATGGGGGGACGGTGGAACACAGATACGCAGTATTTT,CASSMGGRWNTDTQYF